The 16 T cell receptor beta chains below were found in one sample sequenced in a study of control samples from healthy donors and cancer patients (dated by TCRdb to 2020 to 2021). The library was made by the immunoSEQ multiplex PCR assay. TCRdb provides this immuneACCESS table in a form limited to in-frame rearrangements. Some clones are lacking; in checked studies, under half of them reflect an unresolved V gene, and why the rest are absent is not known. Within this sample are 91,000 or so clones, with roughly 92% of them counted one time only. Around 1% of the sample lies in the top ten. The sample consisted of blood. Receptor source: a young woman in good health.

The chain has TRBV5-1 and TRBJ2-5; the D gene is possibly TRBD2 (7 bases). Germline lookup yields CDR1 SGHRS and CDR2 YFSETQ. V was pared by 0 bases and J by 7 bases, with 13 bases between. This CDR3 contains 14 residues. CDR3 amino acids: CASSLENREGTQYF. CDR3 DNA sequence: TGCGCCAGCAGCTTGGAGAACAGGGAGGGGACCCAGTACTTC.

This chain joins TRBV14 and TRBJ2-7; D possibly corresponds to TRBD1 (5 bases). Germline lookup yields CDR1 SGHDN and CDR2 FVKESK. This CDR3 is built from 14 residues. The germline V and J ends were trimmed by 6 bases and 6 bases, with 18 bases remaining between them. This CDR3 is CASRQDPWVGEQYF. Written as DNA, the CDR3 is TGTGCCAGCAGACAGGACCCCTGGGTTGGCGAGCAGTACTTC. Variable domain in full (rest from reference TRBV14 and TRBJ2-7): EAGVTQFPSHSVIEKGQTVTLRCDPISGHDNLYWYRRVMGKEIKFLLHFVKESKQDESGMPNNRFLAERTGGTYSTLKVQPAELEDSGVYFCASRQDPWVGEQYFGPGTRLTVT.

This clone was seen only once. This sequence joins TRBV5-6 and TRBJ1-6; 7 bases match TRBD1. The CDR3 runs to 16 residues. Germline assignment: CDR1 SGHDT and CDR2 YYEEEE. Losses at the gene ends were 4 bases for V and 5 bases for J; bases not matched to a gene: 9. The CDR3 reads CASSPLGGGNNSPLHF. CDR3 in DNA: TGTGCCAGCAGCCCCCTCGGAGGGGGCAATAATTCACCCCTCCACTTT.

The sample holds one count of this clone. The chain links TRBV7-3 to TRBJ1-1, with 7 bases identical to TRBD1. Trimming cost V 2 bases and J 4 bases; bases outside gene matches: 4. Germline CDR1 is SGHTA and CDR2 is FQGTGA. This CDR3 contains 14 residues. The CDR3 sequence is CASSLARGTTEAFF. Written as DNA, the CDR3 is TGTGCCAGCAGCTTAGCCAGGGGGACCACTGAAGCTTTCTTT.

The chain has TRBV7-3 and TRBJ1-1, with a weak D call TRBD1 (6 bases). The V gene's germline CDR1 is SGHTA and CDR2 FQGTGA. The CDR3 totals 17 residues. The ends were cut back, 1 base at V and 3 bases at J, with 18 bases in the middle. The CDR3 region is CASSLSPLGGGHTEAFF. DNA of the CDR3: TGTGCCAGCAGCTTAAGTCCCCTAGGGGGGGGGCACACTGAAGCTTTCTTT.

In this sample, this clone turned up a few times. J is TRBJ1-1 and V is TRBV28; D is uncertain. This CDR3 contains 11 residues. Trimming took 3 bases from V and 5 from J, leaving 4 bases between them. Germline V gene lookup returns CDR1 MDHEN and CDR2 SYDVKM. The CDR3 bases are TGTGCCAGCAGTTTGTCGACTGAAGCTTTCTTT. Encoded protein: CASSLSTEAFF.

This clone is labeled medium-sized. The V call is TRBV7-9, the J call TRBJ1-4; 8 bases match TRBD1. The length of the CDR3 is 15 residues. V dropped 3 bases and J dropped 5; count of bases not matched to a gene: 5. Per the germline V gene, CDR1 is SEHNR and CDR2 is FQNEAQ (reference sequence). In DNA, the CDR3 is TGTGCCAGCAGCTTCTGGACAGGGAGGAATGAAAAACTGTTTTTT. It specifies CASSFWTGRNEKLFF.

The gene calls are TRBV5-1 and TRBJ1-2, with TRBD1 matching 9 bases. The germline V gene has CDR1 SGHRS and CDR2 YFSETQ. The CDR3 runs to 15 residues. V lost 5 bases, J lost 3 bases, and 8 bases stayed unmatched. The CDR3 nucleotides read TGCGCCAGCAGACAAAACAGGGGGCTGGACTATGGCTACACCTTC. Its protein is CASRQNRGLDYGYTF.

The chain uses TRBV10-3 and TRBJ2-1; 13 positions agree with TRBD2. The CDR3 is 17 amino acids. V lost 4 bases to trimming and J lost 7 bases; unmatched junction nucleotides: 10. The germline V gene encodes CDR1 ENHRY and CDR2 SYGVKD. CDR3 loop: CAISAHTSGREGNEQFF. CDR3 bases: TGTGCCATCAGTGCGCATACTAGCGGGAGGGAGGGGAATGAGCAGTTCTTC.

The rearrangement links TRBV3-1 (or the pseudogene TRBV3-2) to TRBJ1-5; the D is unclear. The CDR3 length is 15 residues. Trimming shortened V by 0 bases and J by 9 bases, and 15 bases separated the two germline ends. Germline V gene lookup returns CDR1 LGHDT and CDR2 YNNKEL (reference sequence). CDR3: CASSQDLGGSGPQHF. CDR3 DNA sequence: TGTGCCAGCAGCCAAGATCTAGGCGGTTCGGGGCCCCAGCATTTT.

The chain uses TRBV5-1 and TRBJ1-6; weak D call: TRBD1 (5 bases). The CDR3 has 15 amino acids. V dropped 2 bases and J dropped 6 bases, with 12 bases sitting between them. CDR1 is SGHRS and CDR2 is YFSETQ in the germline V gene. CDR3 sequence: CASSFGQGGNSPLHF. The DNA for the CDR3 is TGCGCCAGCAGCTTTGGGCAGGGAGGTAATTCACCCCTCCACTTT. The whole variable domain, filled in from reference TRBV5-1 and TRBJ1-6, reads KAGVTQTPRYLIKTRGQQVTLSCSPISGHRSVSWYQQTPGQGLQFLFEYFSETQRNKGNFPGRFSGRQFSNSRSEMNVSTLELGDSALYLCASSFGQGGNSPLHFGNGTRLTVT.

V usage is TRBV3-1 (or the pseudogene TRBV3-2) and J usage is TRBJ1-6; 8 bases are shared with TRBD1. V dropped 5 bases and J dropped 9; count of bases not matched to a gene: 9. Germline V gene sequence: CDR1 LGHDT, CDR2 YNNKEL (reference sequence). This CDR3 comprises 15 residues. The CDR3 coding sequence is TGTGCCAGCAGCTCGCCGGGACAGGCGGCTTCACCCCTCCACTTT. Amino acids: CASSSPGQAASPLHF.

This CDR3 reads CASSPYDGNTIYF. CDR3 DNA: TGTGCCAGCAGTCCCTATGACGGAAACACCATATATTTT. This chain uses TRBV28 with TRBJ1-3; no reliable D call. The CDR3 runs to 13 residues. Germline V lookup: CDR1 MDHEN, CDR2 SYDVKM. V lost 5 bases and J 4 bases, leaving 9 bases between the germline ends.

This CDR3 reads CASSQDTGWGGAFF. For the CDR3, the DNA is TGTGCCAGCAGTCAGGACACCGGGTGGGGGGGAGCTTTCTTT. The chain couples TRBV27 to TRBJ1-1, with D perhaps matching TRBD1 (5 bases). CDR1 MNHEY and CDR2 SMNVEV come from the germline V gene (reference sequence). V shed 5 bases and J shed 10 bases, with 20 bases lying between them. This CDR3 spans 14 amino acids.

The V and J genes are TRBV7-9 and TRBJ1-4; D gene unclear. V lost 6 bases and J 4 bases, leaving 18 bases between the germline ends. Looked up from germline, CDR1 is SEHNR and CDR2 is FQNEAQ (reference sequence). The CDR3 spans 16 residues. As DNA, the CDR3 is TGTGCCAGCAGTCCTTCGTCCTTGGCCGTTAATGAAAAACTGTTTTTT. Protein sequence: CASSPSSLAVNEKLFF.

The CDR3 sequence: CASSEEGIYEQYF. As DNA, the CDR3 is TGTGCCAGCAGTGAAGAAGGGATCTACGAGCAGTACTTC. The V and J genes are TRBV2 and TRBJ2-7; the D is unclear. The V and J ends lost 1 base and 3 bases respectively, with 7 bases between them. CDR1 and CDR2 from the germline V gene are SNHLY and FYNNEI. This CDR3 region has 13 residues.